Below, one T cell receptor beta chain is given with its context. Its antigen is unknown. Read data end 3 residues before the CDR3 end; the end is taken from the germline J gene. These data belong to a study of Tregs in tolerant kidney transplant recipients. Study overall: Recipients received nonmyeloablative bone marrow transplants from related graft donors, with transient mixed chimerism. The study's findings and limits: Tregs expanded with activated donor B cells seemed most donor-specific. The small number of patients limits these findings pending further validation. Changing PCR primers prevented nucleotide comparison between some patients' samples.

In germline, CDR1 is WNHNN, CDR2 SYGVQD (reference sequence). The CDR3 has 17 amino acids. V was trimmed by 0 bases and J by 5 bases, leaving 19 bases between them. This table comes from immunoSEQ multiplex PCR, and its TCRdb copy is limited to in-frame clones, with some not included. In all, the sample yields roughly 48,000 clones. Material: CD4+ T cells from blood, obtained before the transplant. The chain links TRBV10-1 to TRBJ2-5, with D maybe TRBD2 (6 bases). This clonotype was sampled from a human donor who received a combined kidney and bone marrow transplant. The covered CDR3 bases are TGCGCCAGCAGTGAGTCGTCGGGACTCAAGAAGGGGGAGACC. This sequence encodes CASSESSGLKKGET. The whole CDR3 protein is CASSESSGLKKGETQYF.